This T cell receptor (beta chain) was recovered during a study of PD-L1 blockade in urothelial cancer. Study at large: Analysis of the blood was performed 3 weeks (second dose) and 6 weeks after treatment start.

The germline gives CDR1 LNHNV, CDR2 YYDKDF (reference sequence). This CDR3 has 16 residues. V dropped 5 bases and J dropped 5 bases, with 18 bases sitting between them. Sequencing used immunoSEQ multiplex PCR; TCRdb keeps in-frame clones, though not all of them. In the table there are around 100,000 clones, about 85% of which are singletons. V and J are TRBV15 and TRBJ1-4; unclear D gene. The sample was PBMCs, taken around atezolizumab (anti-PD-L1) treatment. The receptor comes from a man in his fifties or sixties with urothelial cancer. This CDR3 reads CATSPQNRELNEKLFF. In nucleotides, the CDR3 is TGTGCCACCAGCCCGCAAAACCGGGAATTAAATGAAAAACTGTTTTTT.